The 10 T cell receptor beta chains given below trace back to one sample, sequenced in a study of Ad26.COV2.S vaccination and SARS-CoV-2 variants. Using immunoSEQ multiplex PCR, the repertoire was profiled, and TCRdb retains in-frame clones only, with some absent. The sample carries around 320,000 clones, roughly 80% recorded once. Treatment indicated: roughly 18 received Ad26.COV2.S at low or high dose, single or two shots; 5 received placebo; per-sample allocation not given. Material that was analyzed had been drawn on day 63 after the first vaccine or placebo injection. Material: peripheral blood, obtained in a trial of Ad26.COV2.S vaccine versus placebo. The receptors were sampled from a person aged 18-60 years who received the Ad26.COV2.S COVID-19 vaccine or a placebo.

The chain has TRBV12-3 or TRBV12-4 and TRBJ1-2; D not resolved. V lost 2 bases and J 7 bases, leaving 11 bases between the germline ends. This CDR3 is 13 amino acids long. This chain's CDR3 is CASSLSTGSGYTF. CDR3 DNA sequence: TGTGCCAGCAGTTTATCCACGGGGAGTGGCTACACCTTC.

The rearrangement joins TRBV20-1 to TRBJ1-5; D unclear. This CDR3 is 13 amino acids long. Germline CDR1 and CDR2: DFQATT and SNEGSKA (reference sequence). V was shortened by 3 bases and J by 4 bases, with 10 bases between the two germline ends. The chain's CDR3 is CSASWSDNQPQHF. CDR3 nucleotides: TGCAGTGCTAGTTGGTCAGATAATCAGCCCCAGCATTTT.

The chain combines TRBV5-5 with TRBJ2-5, with D perhaps TRBD1 (5 bases). Trimming stripped 5 bases from V and 4 bases from J, with 12 bases between. The V gene's germline CDR1 is SGHKS and CDR2 YYEKEE (reference sequence). The CDR3 consists of 13 residues. The DNA of the CDR3 is TGTGCCAGCAGTACATTGCAGGGAGAGACCCAGTACTTC. It translates to CASSTLQGETQYF.

The V call is TRBV14, the J call TRBJ2-1, with TRBD2 identical over 9 bases. Per the germline V gene, CDR1 is SGHDN and CDR2 is FVKESK. Trimming at V came to 4 bases and at J to 9 bases, leaving 13 bases not matched to a gene. This CDR3 is 16 amino acids long. CDR3 nucleotide sequence: TGTGCCAGCAGCCCACCGGGTTTTAGCGGGGGCGGTGAGCAGTTCTTC. Amino acid sequence: CASSPPGFSGGGEQFF.

This clone was observed once. This chain uses TRBV9 with TRBJ1-4; D is unresolved. The CDR3 spans 15 residues. The germline V and J ends were trimmed by 3 bases and 5 bases, with 14 bases remaining between them. Germline CDR1 reads SGDLS; CDR2 reads YYNGEE. Written as DNA, the CDR3 is TGTGCCAGCAGCGGACGGGTGGACTTAAATGAAAAACTGTTTTTT. It specifies CASSGRVDLNEKLFF.

The CDR3 reads CASSFNTEAFF. CDR3 nucleotides: TGTGCCAGCAGCTTTAACACTGAAGCTTTCTTT. The rearrangement links TRBV12-1 to TRBJ1-1. TRBV12-1 is listed as a pseudogene. The CDR3 is 11 amino acids.

The chain is built from TRBV2 and TRBJ1-2; 7 bases map to TRBD1. Unmatched junction bases numbered 12, after V lost 6 bases and J lost 8 bases. This CDR3 comprises 14 residues. In germline, CDR1 is SNHLY, CDR2 FYNNEI. CDR3 region: CASSLLGQTGGYTF. CDR3 in DNA: TGTGCCAGCAGCCTTTTAGGACAGACAGGGGGCTACACCTTC.

CDR3 region: CASNGQSGTASYEQYF. CDR3 DNA: TGTGCCAGCAATGGACAATCCGGGACCGCCTCCTACGAGCAGTACTTC. The chain is built from TRBV5-4 and TRBJ2-7; either TRBD1 or TRBD2 may fit D (5 bases each). V dropped 6 bases and J dropped 0 bases, with 19 bases sitting between them. This CDR3 is built from 16 residues. CDR1 is SGHNT and CDR2 is YYREEE in the germline V gene (reference sequence).

V is TRBV5-1 and J is TRBJ2-2; no reliable D call. Germline lookup yields CDR1 SGHRS and CDR2 YFSETQ. V shed 0 bases and J shed 0 bases, with 15 bases lying between them. This CDR3 is 18 amino acids long. The CDR3 protein is CASSLAVWAAANTGELFF. CDR3 nucleotides: TGCGCCAGCAGCTTGGCGGTTTGGGCAGCCGCGAACACCGGGGAGCTGTTTTTT.

The gene calls are TRBV10-3 and TRBJ2-1, with a tentative D call TRBD2 (6 bases). Germline V gene data show CDR1 as ENHRY and CDR2 as SYGVKD. The CDR3 sequence is 13 residues long. V was clipped by 8 bases and J by 6 bases, with 14 bases between them. CDR3 residues: CAIEAGTGNEQFF. The CDR3 DNA reads TGTGCCATCGAGGCGGGGACGGGCAATGAGCAGTTCTTC.